These 5 T cell receptor beta chains came from one sample sequenced in a study of T cell repertoires in cytomegalovirus infection. TCRdb reanalysed the reads using MiXCR and keeps one entry per CDR3 protein. The table includes around 100,000 distinct CDR3 sequences, 30% to 35% detected once. The antigens these receptors bind are not known. Here the sequenced sample was CD8+ T cells from cultured PBMCs, taken from culture after CMV antigen stimulation. The receptor set was obtained from a human donor in good health (CMV status not recorded). Some clones in this sample may be carry-over from other donors' samples.

The chain carries TRBV9 and TRBJ2-7; D is perhaps TRBD1 or TRBD2 (5 bases each). This CDR3 comprises 13 residues. Trimming took off 4 bases at V and 6 bases at J, with 14 bases between the two ends. CDR1 is SGDLS, CDR2 YYNGEE, per germline. In nucleotides, the CDR3 is TGTGCCAGCAGCCCCTCGGGGCAGCTCGAGCAGTACTTC. It codes for CASSPSGQLEQYF.

J is TRBJ1-2 and V is TRBV12-3 or TRBV12-4; D remains ambiguous. The V gene lost 7 bases and the J gene lost 12 bases, with 24 bases spanning the gap. The CDR3 is 14 residues long. CDR3 amino acids: CASKQAGDLTINTF. The DNA of the CDR3 is TGTGCCAGCAAACAAGCCGGGGATCTAACTATTAACACCTTC.

This sequence joins TRBV7-9 and TRBJ1-1, with D tentatively TRBD1 (5 bases). CDR3 length: 14 amino acids. The V end was cut by 5 bases, the J end by 5 bases, with 15 bases between. CDR1 is SEHNR and CDR2 is FQNEAQ in the germline V gene (reference sequence). CDR3 coding DNA: TGTGCCAGCAGCCCAGGACACGGTCGGACTGAAGCTTTCTTT. Protein sequence: CASSPGHGRTEAFF.

This clonotype was counted between two and nine times. The chain employs TRBV6-6 and TRBJ2-7; 11 bases line up with TRBD1. V lost 0 bases, J lost 5 bases, and 6 bases stayed unmatched. Germline V gives CDR1 MNHNY, CDR2 SVGAGI (reference sequence). The CDR3 loop spans 16 amino acids. The CDR3 nucleotides are TGTGCCAGCAGTTACTCCGGGACAGGGGGATTGCACGAGCAGTACTTC. Translating it yields CASSYSGTGGLHEQYF.

The chain couples TRBV7-6 to TRBJ1-1; maybe TRBD1 (5 bases). This CDR3 is 14 amino acids long. Germline V gene data show CDR1 as SGHVS and CDR2 as FNYEAQ. Trimming removed 1 base from V and 5 bases from J, with 11 bases in between. CDR3: CASSLVQGRTEAFF. CDR3 nucleotides: TGTGCCAGCAGCTTAGTTCAGGGAAGGACTGAAGCTTTCTTT.